Each of the 23 T cell receptor beta chains below was sequenced from the same sample in a study of T-cell memory formation after mild COVID-19. TCRdb used MiXCR to reprocess the 5' RACE reads, holding one entry per CDR3 protein. This sample has approximately 180,000 distinct CDR3 sequences; about a sixth occur once, and the top ten carry about 2%. The sequenced material came from PBMCs or a T cell subset sorted from them (not recorded which). These receptors were collected from an adult woman who had mild COVID-19 (a few samples of this study predate the infection). Cell type and time point are not known.

In this sample, this clonotype turned up a few times. Here the CDR3 reads CSASRTGQSYEQYF. The CDR3 nucleotides read TGCAGTGCTAGCAGAACGGGACAGAGCTACGAGCAGTACTTC. The gene calls are TRBV20-1 and TRBJ2-7, with TRBD1 matching 7 bases. With 3 bases clipped from V and 3 bases from J, the junction kept 8 bases outside the gene matches. The CDR3 loop spans 14 amino acids. Germline CDR1 is DFQATT and CDR2 is SNEGSKA (reference sequence).

This clonotype was recorded once. This rearrangement joins TRBV5-1 to TRBJ1-1; D remains ambiguous. The CDR3 contains 14 residues. V lost 2 bases to trimming and J lost 3 bases, with 11 bases between them. Germline V gene sequence: CDR1 SGHRS, CDR2 YFSETQ. CDR3 nucleotides: TGCGCCAGCAGCTTTGCCAGGTCCGACACTGAAGCTTTCTTT. Translating gives CASSFARSDTEAFF.

The chain uses TRBV6-6 and TRBJ2-3; 8 bases align to TRBD1. The CDR3 runs 19 residues. The germline V gene has CDR1 MNHNY and CDR2 SVGAGI (reference sequence). V gave up 6 bases and J gave up 0 bases; unmatched junction bases: 17. CDR3 coding DNA: TGTGCCAGCAGGCACTCCACCGGGACAGGCATAACCAGCACAGATACGCAGTATTTT. It translates to CASRHSTGTGITSTDTQYF.

The chain couples TRBV20-1 to TRBJ1-6, with TRBD1 matching 7 bases. This CDR3 comprises 14 residues. Germline V gene lookup returns CDR1 DFQATT and CDR2 SNEGSKA (reference sequence). Written as DNA, the CDR3 is TGCAGCGTAACAGCTAGACAGGGTAGTTCACCCCTCCACTTT. Its translation: CSVTARQGSSPLHF.

This clonotype was picked up a small number of times. This sequence joins TRBV24-1 and TRBJ2-3, with a possible D match to TRBD2 (6 bases). V was clipped by 0 bases and J by 5 bases, with 14 bases between them. CDR3 length equals 16 residues. Germline V lookup: CDR1 KGHDR, CDR2 SFDVKD. The CDR3 coding sequence is TGTGCCACCAGTGATTTGATGTTCGCGGGAAAAGATACGCAGTATTTT. Translation gives CATSDLMFAGKDTQYF.

This rearrangement joins TRBV20-1 to TRBJ1-1; D remains ambiguous. V was cut by 4 bases and J by 1 base, with 13 bases left in between. CDR3 length: 14 amino acids. The germline gives CDR1 DFQATT, CDR2 SNEGSKA (reference sequence). In DNA form, the CDR3 reads TGCAGTGCTAAGGGCCAGACCCAGAACACTGAAGCTTTCTTT. This translates into CSAKGQTQNTEAFF.

In its sample, this clonotype was seen a few times. CDR3 in DNA: TGTGCCAGCTCACCCACCCAGGGTAAAGATGGCTACGAGCAGTACTTC. It yields the protein CASSPTQGKDGYEQYF. The chain carries TRBV18 and TRBJ2-7; tentatively, D is TRBD1 (5 bases). The V gene's germline CDR1 is KGHSH and CDR2 LQKENI. The V and J ends lost 3 bases and 3 bases respectively, with 18 bases between them. The CDR3 sequence is 16 residues long.

Many counts were recorded for this clonotype. V and J are TRBV20-1 and TRBJ2-7; 14 positions match TRBD2. CDR3 length: 14 residues. Germline V lookup: CDR1 DFQATT, CDR2 SNEGSKA (reference sequence). Trimming at V came to 5 bases and at J to 4 bases, leaving 4 bases not matched to a gene. The CDR3 region has the DNA TGCAGTGCTGGGACTAGCGGGAGTCGGTACGAGCAGTACTTC. Encoded protein: CSAGTSGSRYEQYF.

This clonotype was observed at least ten times. This chain joins TRBV7-2 and TRBJ2-7; 10 bases are shared with TRBD2. Germline-derived CDR1 and CDR2 are SGHTA and FQGNSA. With V trimmed by 5 bases and J by 0 bases, 1 base remained unmatched. CDR3 length equals 14 residues. The CDR3 bases are TGTGCCAGCAGCCCTAGCGGGAGCTCCTACGAGCAGTACTTC. Its translation is CASSPSGSSYEQYF.

CDR3 nucleotides: TGTGCCAGCAGCTTAGACCTTCTTTTAAACGAGCAGTACTTC. It is translated as CASSLDLLLNEQYF. The V call is TRBV11-2, the J call TRBJ2-7; D remains ambiguous. Per the germline V gene, CDR1 is SGHAT and CDR2 is FQNNGV. The V end lost 0 bases, the J end lost 5 bases, and 11 bases lay between the germline ends. This CDR3 spans 14 amino acids.

Only a few counts were recorded for this clonotype. The rearrangement links TRBV20-1 to TRBJ2-3; TRBD2 agrees at 9 bases. Germline V CDR1 and CDR2: DFQATT, SNEGSKA (reference sequence). The CDR3 runs 11 residues. The CDR3: CSGGLARTQYF. DNA for the CDR3: TGCAGCGGGGGACTAGCCAGGACGCAGTATTTT.

The gene calls are TRBV6-5 and TRBJ1-3; D not resolved. The CDR3 has 15 residues. V lost 6 bases and J 0 bases, leaving 12 bases between the germline ends. Germline CDR1 and CDR2: MNHEY and SVGAGI. Written as DNA, the CDR3 is TGTGCCAGCAGGCGGACGTACGGCTCTGGAAACACCATATATTTT. Protein product: CASRRTYGSGNTIYF.

The chain uses TRBV14 and TRBJ2-3, with TRBD1 matching over 8 bases. Germline assignment: CDR1 SGHDN and CDR2 FVKESK. Losses at the gene ends were 2 bases for V and 4 bases for J; bases not matched to a gene: 8. The CDR3 is 16 residues long. CDR3 amino acids: CASSQRTGQIADTQYF. CDR3 in DNA: TGTGCCAGCAGCCAACGGACAGGGCAAATCGCAGATACGCAGTATTTT.

This clonotype was observed a handful of times. The chain combines TRBV7-3 with TRBJ1-2, with unresolved D. The CDR3 covers 14 residues. V lost 6 bases to trimming and J lost 4 bases, with 15 bases between them. From germline, CDR1 is SGHTA and CDR2 FQGTGA. The CDR3 loop is CASSPGGSLYGYTF. CDR3 DNA: TGTGCCAGCAGTCCGGGCGGCAGCCTCTATGGCTACACCTTC.

The chain uses TRBV7-9 and TRBJ2-1, with D perhaps TRBD2 (5 bases). The CDR3 sequence is 12 residues long. Germline values: CDR1 SEHNR, CDR2 FQNEAQ (reference sequence). V lost 4 bases and J 7 bases, leaving 8 bases between the germline ends. CDR3 region: CASSWRQNEQFF. Here the CDR3 DNA reads TGTGCCAGCAGCTGGAGGCAAAATGAGCAGTTCTTC.

Only a few counts were recorded for this clonotype. V usage is TRBV5-6 and J usage is TRBJ2-5; D uncertain. Germline V CDR1 and CDR2: SGHDT, YYEEEE. The CDR3 spans 15 residues. V was trimmed by 3 bases and J by 2 bases, leaving 14 bases between them. CDR3 residues: CASSYPLRIQETQYF. The CDR3 nucleotides read TGTGCCAGCAGCTACCCCCTAAGGATTCAAGAGACCCAGTACTTC.

The V and J genes are TRBV7-2 and TRBJ2-3, with 14 bases fitting TRBD2. V dropped 5 bases and J dropped 4; count of bases not matched to a gene: 8. There are 17 residues in the CDR3. The V gene's germline CDR1 is SGHTA and CDR2 FQGNSA. CDR3 region: CASSVRLAGGGADTQYF. CDR3 nucleotide sequence: TGTGCCAGCAGCGTACGACTAGCGGGAGGGGGCGCAGATACGCAGTATTTT.

In this sample, this clonotype turned up a few times. The chain joins TRBV4-2 to TRBJ2-5; TRBD2 aligns across 8 bases. Germline V lookup: CDR1 LGHNA, CDR2 YNFKEQ. The length of the CDR3 is 16 residues. Germline trimming cut 3 bases from V and 3 bases from J; bases unmatched to any gene: 9. As DNA, the CDR3 is TGTGCCAGCAGCCAGGAACTAGCGGAAAACGAAGAGACCCAGTACTTC. Translation: CASSQELAENEETQYF.

The genes are TRBV5-1 and TRBJ2-7; D not certain. V was clipped by 8 bases and J by 1 base, with 16 bases between them. Germline V lookup: CDR1 SGHRS, CDR2 YFSETQ. The CDR3 runs 14 residues. DNA of the CDR3: TGCGCCAGTAGGATTTTCGACGGGTCCTACGAGCAGTACTTC. It codes for CASRIFDGSYEQYF. The full variable domain, rest sourced from reference TRBV5-1 and TRBJ2-7, is KAGVTQTPRYLIKTRGQQVTLSCSPISGHRSVSWYQQTPGQGLQFLFEYFSETQRNKGNFPGRFSGRQFSNSRSEMNVSTLELGDSALYLCASRIFDGSYEQYFGPGTRLTVT.

The V call is TRBV24-1, the J call TRBJ2-2, with a weak D call TRBD2 (6 bases). Germline-derived CDR1 and CDR2 are KGHDR and SFDVKD. V was shortened by 5 bases and J by 7 bases, with 13 bases between the two germline ends. There are 14 residues in the CDR3. CDR3 DNA sequence: TGTGCCACCAGTGCCGTGGGACTGCGCGGGGAGCTGTTTTTT. This encodes CATSAVGLRGELFF.

This clonotype was counted at least ten times. The CDR3 loop is CASSFSGTGGDEQYF. The CDR3 DNA reads TGTGCCAGCAGCTTTTCCGGGACAGGGGGCGACGAGCAGTACTTC. V is TRBV12-3 or TRBV12-4 and J is TRBJ2-7, with TRBD1 identical over 12 bases. The junction had 8 bases not matched to a gene; V was cut back by 6 bases and J by 5 bases. This CDR3 has 15 amino acids.

V and J are TRBV13 and TRBJ1-2, with 7 bases identical to TRBD1. Germline V CDR1 and CDR2: PRHDT, FYEKMQ (reference sequence). With 10 bases clipped from V and 4 bases from J, the junction kept 12 bases outside the gene matches. The CDR3 is made up of 14 amino acids. Written as DNA, the CDR3 is TGTGCCACCACCCTGCGGGACAGCCTCTATGGCTACACCTTC. Amino acids: CATTLRDSLYGYTF.

The CDR3 nucleotides read TGTGCCAGCAGCCCCTACGGACTGACATCCTACGAGCAGTACTTC. It is translated as CASSPYGLTSYEQYF. V is TRBV7-2 and J is TRBJ2-7, with D possibly matching TRBD2 (5 bases). The CDR3 is made up of 15 amino acids. CDR1 is SGHTA, CDR2 FQGNSA, per germline. V was trimmed by 5 bases and J by 1 base, leaving 15 bases between them.